The source of this T cell receptor (beta chain) is a study of shared clonotypes between healthy human individuals (dated by TCRdb to about 2020). Background for the entire study: The cohort comprised a couple of women and three men aged 18 to 49 years. Between about 0.9 and 9 billion PBMCs per donor were obtained by leukapheresis. The study deeply sequenced blood TCR repertoires of five healthy adults to estimate repertoire size and the extent of clonotype sharing between individuals. To increase sequencing depth and limit assay-specific biases, different laboratories used diverse techniques to prepare libraries and sequence TCR repertoires. For each donor, CD4 naive and CD4 memory were each given three plates, CD8 naive was given two plates, and CD8 memory was given one plate. General conclusions and limits of the study: Pairwise subsampling led to the expectation that sequencing depth would affect the degree of clonotype sharing among donors. Rarefaction of sorted-subset datasets indicated incomplete sequencing despite the large sequencing depth. Estimated clonotype richness was generally larger for naive than for memory subsets. Because the study included a small number of donors, the genetic and exposure-history diversity represented was limited. Sharing across a few donors was observed for about 5% of naive CD4, 3% to 3.5% of naive CD8, roughly 2.4% of memory CD4, and about 0.4% of memory CD8 clonotypes. Sampling was limited to blood, and TCR repertoires in tissue likely differ from TCR repertoires in blood. Clonotypes shared by all four sorted-subset donors showed higher generation probabilities than non-shared clonotypes.

Worth noting for this clone: What antigen it recognizes has not been identified. No much larger clonotype is one base removed from it; base qualities were not supplied.

Healthy HIV-negative adults with no recently reported acute infections or vaccinations were included as donors. Every donor was a Caucasian adult residing in Nashville, Tennessee, USA. CD4+ T cells were enriched by magnetic negative selection, after which naive cells were positively selected on CD45RA and the negative fraction was taken as the memory subset. Blood was obtained by leukapheresis, after which PBMCs were separated by Ficoll-Histopaque density gradient centrifugation and cryopreserved in liquid nitrogen vapor phase. Purity and quantity of every magnetically sorted T cell population were checked by analytical flow cytometry. Genomic DNA was isolated from each sorted fraction and quantified by UV absorbance on a Nanodrop 2000c. The CDR3 covers 13 residues, taking in both the cysteine and the phenylalanine. The read is trimmed to its CDR3 DNA, 39 bases read in frame from base 1. CDR1 is given as SGHRS and CDR2 as YFSETQ, both from the germline V gene. Between the V and J ends, shortened by 5 bases and 3 bases respectively, the junction contains 12 bases.

Using the deep immunoSEQ assay, TCR CDR3 regions were amplified from genomic DNA by multiplex PCR. For each cell subset, the extracted genomic DNA was distributed evenly across all wells of several immunoSEQ 96-well plates, and each plate served as one replicate. For sorted subsets, approximately 190 ng of genomic DNA, equivalent to about 30,000 T cell genomes, went into each replicate PCR. The purified libraries were quantified using a Qubit 3.0 fluorometer, sized with a Bioanalyzer 2100, and then quantified again using the KAPA Library Quantification kit. Each immunoSEQ 96-well plate was sequenced on its own single-read 150-cycle Illumina NextSeq 550 flow cell. As for the authors' bioinformatics: The immunoSEQ output contained only junctional sequences without quality scores, so filtering could not match that applied to full-length reads. Sequences were annotated with PyIR, a Python wrapper for IgBLAST v1.9, and V/J genes and CDR3 were assigned using IMGT germline references. Reads were filtered out if the reads had weak V/J assignments (E-value above 1e-6), no CDR3, stop codons, out-of-frame junctions, or ambiguous translated residues. V3J clonotypes were defined as sequences sharing an identical inferred V gene, J gene, and CDR3 amino acid sequence. Percentage overlap between repertoires was computed as shared unique clonotypes divided by the size of the smaller repertoire. Richness of each repertoire was evaluated using RTK rarefaction, the Chao1 estimator, and Recon v2.1 estimates of unobserved clonotypes. OLGA was used to compute generation probabilities for all TCRbeta clonotypes that the gDNA method yielded from four donors. TCRdb obtained this table from immuneACCESS and retained in-frame rearrangements with V and J assigned. These tables miss some clones; where compared with another copy, unresolved V genes account for less than half of the shortfall, and the remainder is unexplained. D and trimming were read from the DNA, whereas the V and J calls and clone size are those reported in that table. The sample table lists millions of clones, more than 90% of them with a count of one. The ten largest account for over 0.12% of the sample.

The sequencing sample was made of naive CD4+ T cells sorted from blood. Sample cell subset or site, as interpreted from the label and publication: CD45RA+ positively selected. This sequence was found in a man aged 18 to 30 in good health. This chain joins TRBV5-1 to TRBJ2-7; the D gene remains uncertain. The nucleotide sequence reads TGCGCCAGCAGTGAGGCCCTCCGCTACGAGCAGTACTTC. It codes for CASSEALRYEQYF.